This T cell receptor (beta chain) was sequenced for a study of STAT5B mutations in CD4+ large granular lymphocyte leukemia (dated by TCRdb to between 2021 and 2023). A note on the overall study: Among healthy controls, the CDR3 'QG' motif was associated with a particular HLA allele. Flow cytometry performed on FACSCanto II or FACSVerse showed that the purified fractions had more than 95% purity among lymphocytes. The study compared the TCRbeta repertoires of patients with CD4+ T-cell large granular lymphocyte leukemia against those of healthy blood donors.

V loses 3 bases of germline sequence and J loses 5 bases, and the interval between the two ends is 7 bases. Looking up the germline V gene (reference sequence) yields CDR1 SEHNR and CDR2 FQNEAQ. The CDR3 starts with the cysteine, ends with the phenylalanine, and has 12 residues. Only the CDR3 region is kept as DNA, spanning 36 bases read in frame from base 1. TCRbeta rearrangements were sequenced from genomic DNA using the immunoSEQ assay at survey resolution. The authors' analysis ran thus. A lowest detectable productive clonotype frequency of 2.59 x 10-5 was observed in the TCR sequencing data. Only productive TCRbeta rearrangements, meaning sequences that were complete and in-frame, were kept for the analyses. Sample clonality was computed as Simpson clonality in the immunoSEQ Analyzer version 3.0. Clones were grouped by frequency into very rare, small, medium, large (1-20%) or hyperexpanded (>20%) categories. Generation probabilities were estimated with OLGA 1.2.3, V-gene circos plots were made with VDJtools, specificities were looked up in VDJdb, and CDR3 motifs were identified with GLIPH. TCRdb holds this immuneACCESS table with in-frame rearrangements only. Some clones are missing; in checked studies, unresolved V genes explain under half, and the rest has no known cause. From that table come the V and J calls and clone size; the DNA was used to work out D and trimming. Across this sample there are about 35,000 clones, with 65% to 70% seen only once. The top ten constitute roughly 1.6% of the sample.

The healthy controls were around 40 blood donors, and the buffy coats of these donors were supplied by the Finnish Red Cross blood service. All TCR-sequenced material derived from peripheral blood: patient blood samples and healthy donor buffy coats. Peripheral blood mononuclear cells were isolated by Ficoll-Hypaque gradient centrifugation. CD4+ cells were purified magnetically from the buffy coats of healthy controls. The Gentra Puregene Cell and Tissue kit was used to extract genomic DNA, and a Qubit 2.0 fluorometer was used to measure the amount of genomic DNA. Points on this clone: What antigen it recognizes has not been identified. The record has no base qualities; no much larger clone is one base away.

The paper's findings and limits, for the study overall: TRBV06-family usage was enriched among the top patient clones (8/27) compared with healthy controls (2/35). The data were not HLA-matched, and the relatively small sample size could explain the higher clonality seen in CD4+ compared with CD8+ T-LGLL. The main leukemic clonotypes were found to be private to each patient, although around 26% of the main leukemic clonotypes were detected at low frequency in the non-leukemic repertoires of other patients. CD4-sorted patient repertoires appeared more clonal than healthy CD4+ repertoires, and this difference persisted after removing the putative leukemic clones.

Rearrangement joined TRBV7-9 to TRBJ2-5; the D segment cannot be called with confidence. The TCR sequence derives from a human donor in good health. Sequencing used CD4+ T cells from blood buffy coats. The CDR3 reads as follows: CASSLYGETQYF. The nucleotide sequence reads as follows: TGTGCCAGCAGCTTGTATGGGGAGACCCAGTACTTC.